This T cell receptor (beta chain) stems from a study of cytomegalovirus exposure and HLA in healthy donors. Primers: 60 Vbeta forward and 13 Jbeta reverse. Sequencing was performed with immunoSEQ multiplex PCR; in TCRdb, only in-frame clones are kept and a portion is missing. The repertoire includes roughly 140,000 clones, about three quarters of them detected once, and under 1.5% sits in the top ten. Germline V CDR1 and CDR2: MDHEN, SYDVKM. The CDR3 has 13 residues. V was pared by 3 bases and J by 8 bases, with 11 bases between. This rearrangement joins TRBV28 to TRBJ2-1; D is unclear. This sequence was found in a man aged 18 to 29 in good health and CMV-seronegative. Material for sequencing was PBMCs. CDR3 protein: CASSFGPPDEQFF. CDR3 DNA sequence: TGTGCCAGCAGTTTCGGTCCACCGGATGAGCAGTTCTTC.